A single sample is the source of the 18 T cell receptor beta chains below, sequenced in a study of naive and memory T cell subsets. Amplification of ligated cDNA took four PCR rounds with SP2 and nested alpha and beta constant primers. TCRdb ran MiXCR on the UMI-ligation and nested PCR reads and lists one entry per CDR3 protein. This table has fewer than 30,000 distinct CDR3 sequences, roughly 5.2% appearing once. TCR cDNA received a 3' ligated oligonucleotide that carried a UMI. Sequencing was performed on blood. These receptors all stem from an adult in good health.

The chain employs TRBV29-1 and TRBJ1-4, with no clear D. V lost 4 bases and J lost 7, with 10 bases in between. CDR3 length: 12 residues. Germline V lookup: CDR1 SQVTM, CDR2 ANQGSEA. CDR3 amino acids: CSVGDRGEKLFF. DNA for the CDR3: TGCAGCGTTGGAGATCGAGGTGAAAAACTGTTTTTT.

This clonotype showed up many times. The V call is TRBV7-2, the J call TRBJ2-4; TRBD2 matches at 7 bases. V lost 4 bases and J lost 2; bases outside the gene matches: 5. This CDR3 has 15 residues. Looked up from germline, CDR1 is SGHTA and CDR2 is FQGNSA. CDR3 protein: CASSSGRSTKNIQYF. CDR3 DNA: TGTGCCAGCAGCTCCGGGAGGTCGACCAAAAACATTCAGTACTTC.

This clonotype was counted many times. The CDR3 sequence: CASRGTGNQPQHF. The DNA for the CDR3 is TGTGCCAGCAGGGGGACTGGCAATCAGCCCCAGCATTTT. The chain carries TRBV12-3 or TRBV12-4 and TRBJ1-5; weak D call: TRBD1 (5 bases). V was clipped by 6 bases and J by 2 bases, with 8 bases between them. This CDR3 comprises 13 residues.

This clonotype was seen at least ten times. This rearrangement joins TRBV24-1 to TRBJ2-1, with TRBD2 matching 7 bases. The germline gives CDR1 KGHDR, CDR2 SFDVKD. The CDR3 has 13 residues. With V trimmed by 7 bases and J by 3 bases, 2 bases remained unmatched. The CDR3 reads CATRGGGYNEQFF. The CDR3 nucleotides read TGTGCCACCAGAGGCGGGGGCTACAATGAGCAGTTCTTC.

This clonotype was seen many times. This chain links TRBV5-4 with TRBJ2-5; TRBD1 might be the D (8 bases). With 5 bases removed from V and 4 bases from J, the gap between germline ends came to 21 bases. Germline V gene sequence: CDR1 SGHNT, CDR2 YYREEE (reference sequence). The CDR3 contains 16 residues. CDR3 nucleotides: TGTGCCAGCAGTCGGAAGTTACAGGGGGAGGGAGAGACCCAGTACTTC. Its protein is CASSRKLQGEGETQYF.

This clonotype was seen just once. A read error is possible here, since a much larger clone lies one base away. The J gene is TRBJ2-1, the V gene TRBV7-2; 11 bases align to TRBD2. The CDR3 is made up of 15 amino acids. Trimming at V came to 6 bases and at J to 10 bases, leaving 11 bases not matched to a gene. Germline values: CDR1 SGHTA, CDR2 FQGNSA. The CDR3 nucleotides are TGTGCCAGCAGATTTTTAGCTAGCGGGAGGTCCGAGCAGTTCTTC. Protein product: CASRFLASGRSEQFF.

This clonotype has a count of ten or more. This CDR3 is CAWSGVSMDQPQHF. The CDR3, as DNA: TGTGCCTGGAGTGGTGTCAGTATGGATCAGCCCCAGCATTTT. This chain uses TRBV30 with TRBJ1-5; D not resolved. V was trimmed by 1 base and J by 5 bases, leaving 12 bases between them. There are 14 residues in the CDR3. The germline V gene has CDR1 GTSNPN and CDR2 SVGIG (reference sequence).

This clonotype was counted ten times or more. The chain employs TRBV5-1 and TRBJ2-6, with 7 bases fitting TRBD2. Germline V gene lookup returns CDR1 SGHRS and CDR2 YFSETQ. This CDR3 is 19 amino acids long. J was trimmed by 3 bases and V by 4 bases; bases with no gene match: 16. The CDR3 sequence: CASSPRGGTTIHGANVLTF. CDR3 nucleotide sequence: TGCGCCAGCAGCCCGAGGGGAGGGACGACCATCCATGGGGCCAACGTCCTGACTTTC. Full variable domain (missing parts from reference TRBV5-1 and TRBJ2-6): KAGVTQTPRYLIKTRGQQVTLSCSPISGHRSVSWYQQTPGQGLQFLFEYFSETQRNKGNFPGRFSGRQFSNSRSEMNVSTLELGDSALYLCASSPRGGTTIHGANVLTFGAGSRLTVL.

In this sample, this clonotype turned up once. The DNA for the CDR3 is TGTGCCAGCAAGGGGGACTCCAGGCGGGAGTACGAGCAGTACTTC. Translating gives CASKGDSRREYEQYF. The chain links TRBV6-6 to TRBJ2-7, with TRBD2 as a possible D gene (7 bases). CDR3 length equals 15 residues. V was pared by 7 bases and J by 4 bases, with 20 bases between. CDR1 and CDR2 from the germline V gene are MNHNY and SVGAGI (reference sequence).

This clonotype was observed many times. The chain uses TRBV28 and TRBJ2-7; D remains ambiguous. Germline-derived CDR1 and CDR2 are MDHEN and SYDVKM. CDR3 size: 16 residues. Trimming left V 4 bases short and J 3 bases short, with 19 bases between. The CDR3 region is CASSSAYINEDYEQYF. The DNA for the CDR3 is TGTGCCAGCAGTTCCGCTTACATAAACGAGGACTACGAGCAGTACTTC.

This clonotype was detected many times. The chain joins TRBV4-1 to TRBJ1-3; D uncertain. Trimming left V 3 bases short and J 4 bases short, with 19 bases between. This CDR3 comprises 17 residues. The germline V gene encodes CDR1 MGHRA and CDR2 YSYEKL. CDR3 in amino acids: CASSHTTKSRGGNTIYF. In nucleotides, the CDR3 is TGCGCCAGCAGCCACACCACCAAGAGCCGCGGAGGAAACACCATATATTTT.

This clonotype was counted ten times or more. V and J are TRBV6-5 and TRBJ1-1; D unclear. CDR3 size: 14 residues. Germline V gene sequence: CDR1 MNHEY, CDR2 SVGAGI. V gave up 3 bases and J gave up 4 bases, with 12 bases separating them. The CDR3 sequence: CASSYGGLGTEAFF. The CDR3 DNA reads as TGTGCCAGCAGTTATGGAGGATTGGGCACTGAAGCTTTCTTT.

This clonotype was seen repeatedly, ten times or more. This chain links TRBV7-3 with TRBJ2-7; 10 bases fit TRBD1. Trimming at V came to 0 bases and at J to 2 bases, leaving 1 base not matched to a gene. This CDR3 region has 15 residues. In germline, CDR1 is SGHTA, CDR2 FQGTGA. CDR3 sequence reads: CASSLTGTGAYEQYF. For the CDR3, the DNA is TGTGCCAGCAGCTTAACGGGGACAGGGGCCTACGAGCAGTACTTC.

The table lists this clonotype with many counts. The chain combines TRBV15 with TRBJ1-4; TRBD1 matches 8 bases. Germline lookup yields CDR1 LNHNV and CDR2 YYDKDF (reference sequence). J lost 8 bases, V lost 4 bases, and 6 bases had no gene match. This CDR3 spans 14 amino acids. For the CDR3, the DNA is TGTGCCACCAGCATGACAGGGGTGCAGGAAAAACTGTTTTTT. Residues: CATSMTGVQEKLFF. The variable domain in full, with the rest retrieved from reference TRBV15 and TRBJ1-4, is DAMVIQNPRYQVTQFGKPVTLSCSQTLNHNVMYWYQQKSSQAPKLLFHYYDKDFNNEADTPDNFQSRRPNTSFCFLDIRSPGLGDTAMYLCATSMTGVQEKLFFGSGTQLSVL.

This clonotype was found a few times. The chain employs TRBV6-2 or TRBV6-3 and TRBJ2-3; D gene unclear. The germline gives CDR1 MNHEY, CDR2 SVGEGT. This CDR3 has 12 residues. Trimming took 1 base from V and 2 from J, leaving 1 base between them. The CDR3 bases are TGTGCCAGCAGTTACTTCACAGATACGCAGTATTTT. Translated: CASSYFTDTQYF.

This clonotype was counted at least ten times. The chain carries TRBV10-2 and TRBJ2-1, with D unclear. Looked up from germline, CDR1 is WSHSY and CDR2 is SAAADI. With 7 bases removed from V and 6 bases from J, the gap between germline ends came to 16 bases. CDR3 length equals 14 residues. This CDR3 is CASNRPGLGNEQFF. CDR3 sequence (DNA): TGCGCCAGCAATCGTCCCGGGCTCGGCAATGAGCAGTTCTTC.

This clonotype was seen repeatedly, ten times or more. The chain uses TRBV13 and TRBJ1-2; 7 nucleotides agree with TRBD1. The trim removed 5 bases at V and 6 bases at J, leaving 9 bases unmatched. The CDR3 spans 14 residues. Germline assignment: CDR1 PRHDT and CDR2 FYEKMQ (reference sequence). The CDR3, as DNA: TGTGCCAGCAGCACTAGGCCGGGACAGCATGGCTACACCTTC. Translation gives CASSTRPGQHGYTF.

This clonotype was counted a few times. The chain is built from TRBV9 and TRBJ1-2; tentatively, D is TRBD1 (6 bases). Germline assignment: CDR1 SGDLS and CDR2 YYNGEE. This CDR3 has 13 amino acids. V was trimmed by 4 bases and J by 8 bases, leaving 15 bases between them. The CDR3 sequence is CASSPGGAGGYTF. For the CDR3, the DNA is TGTGCCAGCAGCCCCGGGGGGGCCGGCGGCTACACCTTC.